The rows below give T cell receptor beta chains drawn from one sample of a study of cytomegalovirus exposure and HLA in healthy donors. The assay was immunoSEQ multiplex PCR, and TCRdb's table has in-frame clones only and misses some. The data hold 250,000 to 300,000 clones, with about nine tenths observed a single time. The sample comprised PBMCs. Source of these receptors: a girl aged 2-10 years in good health and CMV-seronegative. Each CDR3 is given without its conserved first and last residue. Fields, in order: V gene, J gene, CDR3 protein.

TRBV15	TRBJ2-7	ATSRDRLYEQY
TRBV5-1	TRBJ1-1	ASSLASGGDTEAF
TRBV19	TRBJ1-5	ASSIDTGASTSNQPQH
TRBV29-1	TRBJ2-7	SVRQDPSYEQY
TRBV5-5	TRBJ2-1	ASSQGLASSYNEQF
TRBV5-1	TRBJ2-3	ASSLGGGEGDTQY
TRBV11-2	TRBJ2-7	ASSLDLASNYEQY
TRBV6-5	TRBJ1-1	ASTPRGLNTEAF
TRBV30	TRBJ2-3	AWSVSNTQY
TRBV18	TRBJ1-3	ASSPLQAGSGNTIY
TRBV2	TRBJ1-5	ASSRRAEGAQH
TRBV4-1	TRBJ1-4	ASSVDEKLF
TRBV5-5	TRBJ2-2	ASSSPGRTANTGELF
TRBV19	TRBJ2-5	ASSKQGGETQY
TRBV29-1	-	SVVRLAGGNSYEQY
TRBV9	TRBJ2-5	ASSGPAGATQETQY
TRBV29-1	TRBJ2-4	SVHRENIQY
TRBV11-2	TRBJ2-1	ASSLEIQGYNEQF
TRBV6-7	TRBJ2-2	ASSYPGQGDTGELF
TRBV4-2	TRBJ2-1	ASSQDGREGQDEQF
TRBV18	TRBJ1-1	ASSPPAVGVTEAF
TRBV6-5	TRBJ1-5	ASSYSSPQGQPQH
TRBV4-1	TRBJ1-4	ASSQDGQEGEKLF
TRBV11-2	TRBJ1-1	ASSPAGQGASEAF
TRBV5-1	TRBJ1-3	ASTRAGAGNTIY
TRBV27	TRBJ2-7	ASSPDAGTSYEQY
TRBV11-1	TRBJ2-5	ASSFRGGGETQY
TRBV6-1	TRBJ1-5	ASSVEGGQPQH
TRBV15	TRBJ2-1	ATSRSSYNEQF
TRBV27	TRBJ1-1	ASSLFGTGFGTEAF
TRBV7-9	TRBJ2-1	ASSFSPGSSYNEQF
TRBV29-1	TRBJ2-1	SVVRGNEQF
TRBV5-1	TRBJ2-1	ASSYSRYNEQF